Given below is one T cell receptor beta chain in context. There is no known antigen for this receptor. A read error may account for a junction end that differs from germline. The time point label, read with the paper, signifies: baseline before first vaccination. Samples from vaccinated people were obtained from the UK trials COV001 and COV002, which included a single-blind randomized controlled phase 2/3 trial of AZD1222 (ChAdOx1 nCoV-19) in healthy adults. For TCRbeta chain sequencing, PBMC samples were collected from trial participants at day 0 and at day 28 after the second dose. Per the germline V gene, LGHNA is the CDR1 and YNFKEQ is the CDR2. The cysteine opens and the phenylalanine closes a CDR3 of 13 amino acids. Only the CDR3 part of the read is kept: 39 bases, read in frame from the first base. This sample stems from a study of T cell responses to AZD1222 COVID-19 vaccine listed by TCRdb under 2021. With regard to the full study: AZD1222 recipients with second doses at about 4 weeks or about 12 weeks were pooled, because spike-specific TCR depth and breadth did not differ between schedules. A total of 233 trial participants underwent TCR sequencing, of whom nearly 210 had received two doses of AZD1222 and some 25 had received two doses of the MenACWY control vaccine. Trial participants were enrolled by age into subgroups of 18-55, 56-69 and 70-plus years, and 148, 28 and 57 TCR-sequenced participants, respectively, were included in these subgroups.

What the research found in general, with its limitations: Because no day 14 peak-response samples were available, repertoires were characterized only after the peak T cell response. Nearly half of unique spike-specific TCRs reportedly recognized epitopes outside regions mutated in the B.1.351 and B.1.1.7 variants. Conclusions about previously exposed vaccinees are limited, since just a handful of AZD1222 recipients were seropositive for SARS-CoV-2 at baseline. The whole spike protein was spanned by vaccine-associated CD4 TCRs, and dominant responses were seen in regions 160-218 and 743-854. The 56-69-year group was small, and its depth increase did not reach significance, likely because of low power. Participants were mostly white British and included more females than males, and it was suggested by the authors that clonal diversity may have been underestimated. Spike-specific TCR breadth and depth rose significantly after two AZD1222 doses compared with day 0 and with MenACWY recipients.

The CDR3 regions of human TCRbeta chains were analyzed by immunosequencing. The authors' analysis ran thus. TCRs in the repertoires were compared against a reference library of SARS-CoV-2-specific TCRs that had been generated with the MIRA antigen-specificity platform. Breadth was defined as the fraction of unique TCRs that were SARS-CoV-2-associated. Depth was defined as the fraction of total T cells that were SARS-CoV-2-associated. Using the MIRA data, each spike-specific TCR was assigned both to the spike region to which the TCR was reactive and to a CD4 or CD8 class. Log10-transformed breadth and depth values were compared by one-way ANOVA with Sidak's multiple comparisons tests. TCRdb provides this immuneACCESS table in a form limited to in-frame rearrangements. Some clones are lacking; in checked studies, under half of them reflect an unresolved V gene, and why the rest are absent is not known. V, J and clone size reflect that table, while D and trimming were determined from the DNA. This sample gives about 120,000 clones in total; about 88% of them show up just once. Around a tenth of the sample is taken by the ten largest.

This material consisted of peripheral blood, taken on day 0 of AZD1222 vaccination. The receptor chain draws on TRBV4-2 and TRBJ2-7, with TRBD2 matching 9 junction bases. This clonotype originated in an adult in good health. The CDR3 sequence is CASSPGLAGRKEF. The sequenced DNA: TGTGCCAGCAGCCCCGGGCTAGCGGGGCGGAAGGAATTC.